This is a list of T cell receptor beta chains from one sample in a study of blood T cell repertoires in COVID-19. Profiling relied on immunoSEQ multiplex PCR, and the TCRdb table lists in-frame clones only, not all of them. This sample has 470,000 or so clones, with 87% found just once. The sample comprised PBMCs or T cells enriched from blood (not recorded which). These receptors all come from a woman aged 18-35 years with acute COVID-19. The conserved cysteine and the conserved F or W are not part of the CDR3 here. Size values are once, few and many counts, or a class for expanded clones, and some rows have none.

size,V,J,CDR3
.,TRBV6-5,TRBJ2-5,ASSSGTPRKTQY
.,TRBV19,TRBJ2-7,ASSMGRTEPPYEQY
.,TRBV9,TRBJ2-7,ASSAVDRGPYEQY
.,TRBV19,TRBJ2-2,ASSISLAVGAGELF
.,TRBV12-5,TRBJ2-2,ASSGLAGGTGELF
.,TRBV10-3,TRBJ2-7,AISEIVNSSSYEQY
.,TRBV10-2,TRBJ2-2,ASRPGITGELF
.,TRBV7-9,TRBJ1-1,ASSGSARGNTEAF
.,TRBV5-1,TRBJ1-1,ASRTDRGLTEAF
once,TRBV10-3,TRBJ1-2,AITFIPGGAEVGYT
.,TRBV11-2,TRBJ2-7,ASSLGQGGGHEQY
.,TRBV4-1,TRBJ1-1,ASSYSPGQGSEAF
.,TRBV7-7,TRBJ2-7,ASSPDLRGAGEQY
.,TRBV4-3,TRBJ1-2,ASSQLGFRGANYGYT
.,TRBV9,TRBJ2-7,ASSTGDGGQY
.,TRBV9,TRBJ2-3,ASSPTGGNTQY
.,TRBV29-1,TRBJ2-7,SVRTGGTPGEQY
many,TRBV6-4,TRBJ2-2,ASSGLAGDTGELF
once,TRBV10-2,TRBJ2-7,ASKGYEQY
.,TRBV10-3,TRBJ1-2,AISESGGRGYT
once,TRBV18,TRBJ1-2,ASSQRQGNYGYT
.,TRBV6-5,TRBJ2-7,ASREGLAGSYEQY
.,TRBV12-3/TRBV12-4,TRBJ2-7,ASSEQGQEQY
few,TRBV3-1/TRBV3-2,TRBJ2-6,ASSQELAGGPSGANVLT
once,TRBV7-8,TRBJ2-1,ASSERLGGLNEQF
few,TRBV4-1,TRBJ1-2,ASSQEQIGRGNSGYT
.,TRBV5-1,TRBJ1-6,ASKLGDRDNSPLH
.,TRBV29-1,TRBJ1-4,SVTDRGSTNEKLF
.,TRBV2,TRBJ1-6,ASRGQGYSPLH
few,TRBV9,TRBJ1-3,ASSVGTARNTIY
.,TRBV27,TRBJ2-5,ASSSGGETQY
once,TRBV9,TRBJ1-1,ASSVDKDRGSTEAF
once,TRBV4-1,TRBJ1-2,ASSQGLQGTLYGYT
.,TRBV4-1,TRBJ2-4,ASSQGLRENIQY
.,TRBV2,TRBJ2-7,ASSQASGLSYEQY
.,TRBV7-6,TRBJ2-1,ASSPEADGSYYEQF
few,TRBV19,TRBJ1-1,ATLPGTGVTEAF
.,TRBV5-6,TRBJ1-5,ASSFGPMSNQPQH
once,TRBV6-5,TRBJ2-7,ASSLETGGPYEQY
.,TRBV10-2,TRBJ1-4,ASSEPRGEKLF
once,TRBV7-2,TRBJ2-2,ASSLRTDTGELF
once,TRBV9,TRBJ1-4,ASSPSDEKLF
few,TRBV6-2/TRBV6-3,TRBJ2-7,ASSYLAGGGNEQY
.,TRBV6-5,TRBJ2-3,ASSYAGTDTDTQY
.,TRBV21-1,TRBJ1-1,ASSKDCGTPRTEAF